This is a list of T cell receptor beta chains from one sample in a study of blood T cells in healthy people across ages. TCRdb reprocessed the 5' RACE reads via MiXCR and lists one record per CDR3 protein. The top ten hold under 5% of the sample, which has about 1.5 million distinct CDR3 sequences, roughly 43% seen once. The sample was blood. Receptors originate from a woman younger than 30 in good health. Both conserved end residues are part of each CDR3. A D gene is named only where the DNA matches it firmly. Where a row states a size, it is once, few, many or the class of an expanded clone; other rows omit it.

J gene | V gene | clone size | D gene | CDR3 length | CDR3 DNA | CDR3 protein
TRBJ1-5 | TRBV12-3/TRBV12-4 | - | - | 13 | TGTGCCAGCAACCTTTATAGCAATCAGCCCCAGCATTTT | CASNLYSNQPQHF
TRBJ2-7 | TRBV10-3 | - | - | 14 | TGTGCCATCAGTGAATGGGGAGACAGCTACGAGCAGTACTTC | CAISEWGDSYEQYF
TRBJ2-6 | TRBV12-3/TRBV12-4 | few | - | 16 | TGTGCCAGCAGTTTCGGCCGCCCCTCTGGGGCCAACGTCCTGACTTTC | CASSFGRPSGANVLTF
TRBJ2-3 | TRBV9 | - | - | 14 | TGTGCCAGCAGCGTAGCTCGATACACAGATACGCAGTATTTT | CASSVARYTDTQYF
TRBJ2-5 | TRBV5-1 | few | - | 12 | TGCGCCAGCAGCGCAGGGGTTGAGACCCAGTACTTC | CASSAGVETQYF
TRBJ2-1 | TRBV6-6 | few | - | 14 | TGTGCCAGCAGTTATAGGAGGGTTAACAATGAGCAGTTCTTC | CASSYRRVNNEQFF
TRBJ2-1 | TRBV5-1 | - | TRBD1 | 14 | TGCGCCAGCAATATACAGGGGGCCGACAATGAGCAGTTCTTC | CASNIQGADNEQFF
TRBJ2-7 | TRBV6-2/TRBV6-3 | - | - | 11 | TGTACCAGCAGTTACGGGGTATCCCAGTACTTC | CTSSYGVSQYF
TRBJ1-1 | TRBV20-1 | few | - | 13 | TGCAGTGCTAGAGATTTTGATACCGGTGAAGCTTTCTTT | CSARDFDTGEAFF
TRBJ2-1 | TRBV7-2 | few | - | 16 | TGTGCCAGCAGCTTATTTGGGACGGTATCCTACAATGAGCAGTTCTTC | CASSLFGTVSYNEQFF
TRBJ1-2 | TRBV6-5 | - | - | 15 | TGTGCCAGCAGTTACTCGGGGGGCAACAACTATGGCTACACCTTC | CASSYSGGNNYGYTF
TRBJ2-4 | TRBV6-5 | - | TRBD2 | 15 | TGTGCCAGCAGTTACTCGGCCGGGGGGGTTGACATTCAGTACTTC | CASSYSAGGVDIQYF
TRBJ1-1 | TRBV12-3/TRBV12-4 | - | TRBD1 | 13 | TGTGCCAGCAGTTTCGCACAGGGGACTGAAGCTTTCTTT | CASSFAQGTEAFF
TRBJ2-1 | TRBV5-1 | - | TRBD2 | 15 | TGCGCCAGCAGCCACAGCGGGAGCGCGACGGAGACCCAGTTCTTC | CASSHSGSATETQFF
TRBJ2-3 | TRBV20-1 | - | - | 16 | TGCAGTGCTCACCGTGGGGCTGGAACTAGCACAGATACGCAGTATTTT | CSAHRGAGTSTDTQYF
TRBJ1-5 | TRBV27 | once | - | 12 | TGTGCCAGCGGGCTTAGCAATCAGCCCCAGCATTTT | CASGLSNQPQHF
TRBJ2-7 | TRBV6-6 | many | - | 13 | TGTGCCAGCAGTTACTCGGAGGGATACGAGCAGTACTTC | CASSYSEGYEQYF
TRBJ2-7 | TRBV20-1 | few | - | 10 | TGCAGTGCTACGATTGGGGAGCAGTACTTC | CSATIGEQYF
TRBJ2-3 | TRBV24-1 | - | - | 14 | TGTGCCACCTCGGCCCCTAGCGACACAGATACGCAGTATTTT | CATSAPSDTDTQYF
TRBJ1-1 | TRBV28 | - | - | 11 | TGTGCCAGTCTTAGTGGGGGTGAAGCTTTCTTT | CASLSGGEAFF
TRBJ1-2 | TRBV20-1 | few | TRBD1 | 13 | TGCAGTGCTAGGCCGGACAGGGGATATGGCTACACCTTC | CSARPDRGYGYTF
TRBJ1-4 | TRBV25-1 | few | TRBD1 | 14 | TGTGCCAGAACTCTCGGGACAGCAAATGAAAAACTGTTTTTT | CARTLGTANEKLFF
TRBJ1-2 | TRBV7-9 | many | TRBD1 | 13 | TGTGCCAGCAGCGTACAGGGGTACTATGGCTACACCTTC | CASSVQGYYGYTF
TRBJ1-1 | TRBV6-1 | - | - | 13 | TGTGCCAGCAGTGAATCGCCCCTGACTGAAGCTTTCTTT | CASSESPLTEAFF
TRBJ1-4 | TRBV6-1 | - | - | 17 | TGTGCCAGCAGTGGATCGACGGACAGTGCAACTAATGAAAAACTGTTTTTT | CASSGSTDSATNEKLFF
TRBJ2-7 | TRBV6-5 | - | - | 19 | TGTGCCAGCAGTTACGCTTTGGGCCTCACTACACAGGTCCCCTACGAGCAGTACTTC | CASSYALGLTTQVPYEQYF
TRBJ1-2 | TRBV7-2 | few | TRBD1 | 15 | TGTGCCAGCAGTCCCGGGACAGGGACGTTCTATGGCTACACCTTC | CASSPGTGTFYGYTF
TRBJ2-7 | TRBV29-1 | - | TRBD1 | 14 | TGCAGCGTCGTCACGGGCCCAGGGGGCTACGAGCAGTACTTC | CSVVTGPGGYEQYF
TRBJ2-3 | TRBV4-1 | - | TRBD2 | 17 | TGCGCCAGCAGCCAATCGGGCGGGGGGATTCCCACAGATACGCAGTATTTT | CASSQSGGGIPTDTQYF
TRBJ1-1 | TRBV29-1 | - | - | 13 | TGCAGCGCCTCGGACAGCATGAACACTGAAGCTTTCTTT | CSASDSMNTEAFF
TRBJ1-2 | TRBV4-1 | many | - | 16 | TGCGCCAGCAGCCAAGGCCCGCGACAGCTCTACTATGGCTACACCTTC | CASSQGPRQLYYGYTF
TRBJ1-2 | TRBV28 | - | TRBD1 | 15 | TGTGCCAGCAGTTTGGCTGGGACAGGGGGTAGAGGCTACACCTTC | CASSLAGTGGRGYTF
TRBJ2-3 | TRBV6-7 | few | TRBD1 | 20 | TGTGCCAGCAGTTACTCGAGAGGGACAGGGGGCGGAAATGGCACAGATACGCAGTATTTT | CASSYSRGTGGGNGTDTQYF
TRBJ2-2 | TRBV6-5 | - | TRBD1 | 14 | TGTGCCAGCAGGGACCGGGACAGGGGTTGGGAGCTGTTTTTT | CASRDRDRGWELFF